The entry that follows covers one T cell receptor beta chain sequence. The record originates from a study of blood T cell repertoires in COVID-19. TCRdb's table, derived via immunoSEQ multiplex PCR, lists solely in-frame clones and lacks some. Found here are 270,000 or so clones, about 80% of them singletons; the top ten hold around 3.5%. Sequenced sample: PBMCs or T cells enriched from blood (not recorded which). The source is a man aged 50 to 60 who had recovered from COVID-19.

CDR3 in DNA: TGCAGCGCATGGGACAGGGAGGGTCAGCCCCAGCATTTT. Encoded protein: CSAWDREGQPQHF. The chain combines TRBV29-1 with TRBJ1-5; 9 bases are a match to TRBD1. There are 13 residues in the CDR3. The germline V gene has CDR1 SQVTM and CDR2 ANQGSEA. Germline trimming cut 7 bases from V and 6 bases from J; bases unmatched to any gene: 7.